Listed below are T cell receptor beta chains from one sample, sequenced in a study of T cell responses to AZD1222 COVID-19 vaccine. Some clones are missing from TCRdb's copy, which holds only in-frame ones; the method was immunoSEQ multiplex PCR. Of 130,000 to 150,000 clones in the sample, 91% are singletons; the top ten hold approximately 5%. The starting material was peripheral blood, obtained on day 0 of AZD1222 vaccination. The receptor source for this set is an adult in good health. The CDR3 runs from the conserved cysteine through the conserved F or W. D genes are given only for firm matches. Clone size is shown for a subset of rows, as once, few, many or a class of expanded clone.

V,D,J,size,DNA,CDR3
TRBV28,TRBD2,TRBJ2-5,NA,TGTGCCAGCAGTTCGCGGGAGTCAGAGACCCAGTACTTC,CASSSRESETQYF
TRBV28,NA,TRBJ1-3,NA,TGTGCCAGCGAAAAAGGACAGTGGGGAGGAAACACCATATATTTT,CASEKGQWGGNTIYF
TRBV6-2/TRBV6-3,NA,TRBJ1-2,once,TGTGCCAGCAGTTACAGGGCAGGGGAGCCCGCTAACTATGGCTACACCTTC,CASSYRAGEPANYGYTF
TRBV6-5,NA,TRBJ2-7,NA,TGTGCCAGCACCTCCGGGGGCACGAAACAGTACTTC,CASTSGGTKQYF
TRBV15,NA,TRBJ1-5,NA,TGTGCCACCAGCACGGACTTCAATCAGCCCCAGCATTTT,CATSTDFNQPQHF
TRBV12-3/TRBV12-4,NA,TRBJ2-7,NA,TGTGCCAGCAGTATACGGACAGATTACGAGCAGTACTTC,CASSIRTDYEQYF
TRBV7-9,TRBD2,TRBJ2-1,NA,TGTGCCAGCAGCTTAAGCGGGAGGGCTGGGGATGAGCAGTTCTTC,CASSLSGRAGDEQFF
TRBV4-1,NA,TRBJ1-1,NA,TGCGCCAGCAGCCAAGATGTGGTACAGCCGGGTAAATTACATACTGAAGCTTTCTTT,CASSQDVVQPGKLHTEAFF
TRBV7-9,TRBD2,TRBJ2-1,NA,TGTGCCAGCAGATCCGGACTAGCGGGAGAGTTCCATGAGCAGTTCTTC,CASRSGLAGEFHEQFF
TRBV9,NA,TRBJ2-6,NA,TGTGCCAGCAGCGTAGGGGAGGCAAATTCTGGGGCCAACGTCCTGACTTTC,CASSVGEANSGANVLTF
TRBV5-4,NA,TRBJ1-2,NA,TGTGCCAGCAGCTTCAGTGGATCCTATGGCTACACCTTC,CASSFSGSYGYTF
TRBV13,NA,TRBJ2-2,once,TGTGCCAGCAGCCCGGAGGGGATCCGTGGCACCGGGGAGCTGTTTTTT,CASSPEGIRGTGELFF
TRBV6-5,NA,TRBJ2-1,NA,TGTGCCAGCATTGCGGGGAGTGAGCAGTTCTTC,CASIAGSEQFF
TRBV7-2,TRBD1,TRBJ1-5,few,TGTGCCAGCAGCTCGACAGGGCCGAGTCAGCCCCAGCATTTT,CASSSTGPSQPQHF
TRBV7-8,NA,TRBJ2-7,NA,TGTGCCAGCAGCCCGAGGGGACACGAGCAGTACTTC,CASSPRGHEQYF
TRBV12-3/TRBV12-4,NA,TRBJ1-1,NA,TGTGCCAGCAGTTTGGGGAGGGCTGAAGCTTTCTTT,CASSLGRAEAFF
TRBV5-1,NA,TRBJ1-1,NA,TGCGCCAGCAGCTTGAACCCTAACCTTGAAGCTTTCTTT,CASSLNPNLEAFF
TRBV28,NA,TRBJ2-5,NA,TGTGCCAGCACACAAGCGGGGACACAAGAGACCCAGTACTTC,CASTQAGTQETQYF
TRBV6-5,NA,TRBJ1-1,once,TGTGCCAGCAGAACAGTTACCGAAGCTTTCTTT,CASRTVTEAFF
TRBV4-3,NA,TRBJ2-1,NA,TGCGCCAGCAGCCAAGTCGTAGGGAAAACGGGACGCCAGTTCTTC,CASSQVVGKTGRQFF
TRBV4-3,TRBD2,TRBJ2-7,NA,TGCGCCAGCAGCCAAAGGGGAGGGGAGAGGACGGGCTCCTACGAGCAGTACTTC,CASSQRGGERTGSYEQYF
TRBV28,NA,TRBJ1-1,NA,TGTGCCAGCAGTTTCCCCCTGAACACTGAAGCTTTCTTT,CASSFPLNTEAFF
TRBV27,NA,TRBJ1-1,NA,TGTGCCAGCAGTTTAAGGGGTAAGAACACTGAAGCTTTCTTT,CASSLRGKNTEAFF
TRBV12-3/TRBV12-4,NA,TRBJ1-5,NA,TGTGCCAGCAGTTTACTCCGACATCAGCCCCAGCATTTT,CASSLLRHQPQHF
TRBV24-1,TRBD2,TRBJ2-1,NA,TGTGCCACCAGTGATTCGAGCGGGAGTGAGCAGTTCTTC,CATSDSSGSEQFF
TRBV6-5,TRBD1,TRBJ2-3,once,TGTGCCAGCAATCGGGGACAGGGGTCACGGCAGTATTTT,CASNRGQGSRQYF
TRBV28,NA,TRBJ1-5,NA,TGTGCCAGCAGTTTGATAGGGGAAGGCAATCAGCCCCAGCATTTT,CASSLIGEGNQPQHF
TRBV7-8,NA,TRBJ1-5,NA,TGTGCCAGCAGCCCGAGGCGGGGGGAGAGCAATCAGCCCCAGCATTTT,CASSPRRGESNQPQHF
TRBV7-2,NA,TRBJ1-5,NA,TGTGCCAGCAGCTTAGGGCACAATCAGCCCCAGCATTTT,CASSLGHNQPQHF
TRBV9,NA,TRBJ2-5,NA,TGTGCCAGCAGCGTAGGGGACGCGGGTGAAGAGACCCAGTACTTC,CASSVGDAGEETQYF
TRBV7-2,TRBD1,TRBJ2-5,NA,TGTGCCAGCAGCTTACGGCGGGGACAGGGGGAAGAGACCCAGTACTTC,CASSLRRGQGEETQYF
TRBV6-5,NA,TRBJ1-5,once,TGTGCCACACGGGGGGCAGGGCCCCAGCATTTT,CATRGAGPQHF
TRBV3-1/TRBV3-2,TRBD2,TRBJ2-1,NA,TGTGCCAGCAGCCGACTAGCGGGTCCCTACAATGAGCAGTTCTTC,CASSRLAGPYNEQFF
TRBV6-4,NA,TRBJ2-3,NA,TGTGCCAGCAGTTCCTTACCTAGCGGCACAGATACGCAGTATTTT,CASSSLPSGTDTQYF
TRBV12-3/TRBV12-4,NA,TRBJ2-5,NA,TGTGCCAGCAGTTTGGGGGACCAAGAGACCCAGTACTTC,CASSLGDQETQYF
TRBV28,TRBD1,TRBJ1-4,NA,TGTGCCAGCAGTTTATCCGGGACAGCTAATGAAAAACTGTTTTTT,CASSLSGTANEKLFF
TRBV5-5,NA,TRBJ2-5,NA,TGTGCCAGCAGCTTGATGAGGTCCCAAGAGACCCAGTACTTC,CASSLMRSQETQYF
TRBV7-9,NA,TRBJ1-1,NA,TGTGCCAGCAGCCCTCGGCCGAAGGACAAGAACACTGAAGCTTTCTTT,CASSPRPKDKNTEAFF
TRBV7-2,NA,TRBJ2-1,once,TGTGCCAGCAGCTTCGGGAATGAGCGGTTCTTC,CASSFGNERFF
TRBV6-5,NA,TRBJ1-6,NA,TGTGCCAGCACCATGACAGAGGCAGTTAGTCCCCTCCACTTT,CASTMTEAVSPLHF
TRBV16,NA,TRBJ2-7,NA,TGTGCCAGCAGCCAATCTAGAAGGTACGAGCAGTACTTC,CASSQSRRYEQYF